The rows below give T cell receptor beta chains drawn from one sample of a study of T-cell memory formation after mild COVID-19. TCRdb re-called the 5' RACE reads through MiXCR, storing one row per CDR3 protein. The sample carries about 560,000 distinct CDR3 sequences, approximately 15% recorded once. Sequenced: PBMCs or a T cell subset sorted from them (not recorded which). These TCRs come from an adult woman who had mild COVID-19 (a few samples of this study predate the infection). Cell type and time point are not known. CDR3s include the opening cysteine and the closing phenylalanine or tryptophan. A D gene is named only where the DNA matches it firmly. Size tells how often a clone was seen (once, few, many) or the class of an expanded clone, and some rows leave it out.

j_call v_call d_call clone_size cdr3_nt cdr3_aa
TRBJ2-7 TRBV2 . . TGTGCCAGCAGTTCCGCGGGGGCACCCTACGAGCAGTACTTC CASSSAGAPYEQYF
TRBJ2-7 TRBV4-1 . many TGCGCCAGCAGTTCCGATTTGGGCTACGAGCAGTACTTC CASSSDLGYEQYF
TRBJ1-5 TRBV18 . few TGTGCCAGCTCACCCTTCCGGGGCGCCAGGGAATATCAGCCCCAGCATTTT CASSPFRGAREYQPQHF
TRBJ1-1 TRBV20-1 . . TGCAGTGCCAGACGGGGGGCGGACACTGAAGCTTTCTTT CSARRGADTEAFF
TRBJ2-3 TRBV18 . few TGTGCCAGCTCACCCTGGGATAGTCCAAGGGGCCCAGATACGCAGTATTTT CASSPWDSPRGPDTQYF
TRBJ2-1 TRBV12-3/TRBV12-4 TRBD1 few TGTGCCAGCGGAGGGACAGGGAATTTCAATGAGCAGTTCTTC CASGGTGNFNEQFF
TRBJ1-5 TRBV18 . few TGTGCCAGCTCACCCGGCGGGGGGATTCAGCCCCAGCATTTT CASSPGGGIQPQHF
TRBJ2-3 TRBV4-2 . few TGTGCCAGCAGCCAAGGTATCGGGGGACCTAGCACAGATACGCAGTATTTT CASSQGIGGPSTDTQYF
TRBJ2-1 TRBV5-1 TRBD2 . TGCGCCAGCAGCTCTCAAGCTAGCGGGGGCTTTGGTGAGCAGTTCTTC CASSSQASGGFGEQFF
TRBJ1-1 TRBV12-3/TRBV12-4 TRBD1 few TGTGCCAGCAGTTTTGGACAGGGGGAGACTGAAGCTTTCTTT CASSFGQGETEAFF
TRBJ1-2 TRBV10-2 TRBD1 few TGCGCCAGCAGCGGGACAGGGCGAGGCTACACCTTC CASSGTGRGYTF
TRBJ2-7 TRBV5-1 . . TGCGCCAGCACCTCAGAGGGGTCCCACTACGAGCAGTACTTC CASTSEGSHYEQYF
TRBJ2-3 TRBV6-6 . few TGTGCCAGCAGTTACTCGATAGGGGCCACAGATACGCAGTATTTT CASSYSIGATDTQYF
TRBJ1-6 TRBV12-3/TRBV12-4 . . TGTGCCAGCAGTTTGACCCCTGGCTCCTATAATTCACCCCTCCACTTT CASSLTPGSYNSPLHF
TRBJ1-2 TRBV7-9 . few TGTGCCAGCAGCCGCCTTACAGGGAGCTATGGCTACACCTTC CASSRLTGSYGYTF
TRBJ2-3 TRBV29-1 . few TGCAGCGTTGGGGGGGCGGGACCCAATACGCAGTATTTT CSVGGAGPNTQYF
TRBJ1-1 TRBV19 . few TGTGCCAGTAGTTTGCAGTGGGGCGCAACTGAAGCTTTCTTT CASSLQWGATEAFF
TRBJ1-2 TRBV6-5 . . TGTGCCAGCAGTTACTCTGGACCGAACTATGGCTACACCTTC CASSYSGPNYGYTF
TRBJ2-5 TRBV15 TRBD1 . TGTGCCACCAGCAGAACTACAGGGGGCTTAGAGACCCAGTACTTC CATSRTTGGLETQYF
TRBJ2-1 TRBV27 TRBD2 . TGTGCCAGCAGTTCCCCGACTAGCGGGAGGAATGAGCAGTTCTTC CASSSPTSGRNEQFF
TRBJ2-1 TRBV7-9 . few TGTGCCAGCAGCCCGGGAGCCCACAATGAGCAGTTCTTC CASSPGAHNEQFF
TRBJ1-2 TRBV5-1 . . TGCGCCAGCAGCTTTGGGGGGGAATATGGCTACACCTTC CASSFGGEYGYTF
TRBJ1-2 TRBV20-1 TRBD1 few TGCAGTGCTAGTGCCAGGGGGCAGTATGGCTACACCTTC CSASARGQYGYTF
TRBJ1-2 TRBV20-1 . many TGCAGTGCTAGAGACGGATATGGCTACACCTTC CSARDGYGYTF
TRBJ1-5 TRBV12-5 . . TGTGCTAGTGGTTTGGTTTATATGACAGCAGCTAATCAGCCCCAGCATTTT CASGLVYMTAANQPQHF